This T cell receptor beta chain stems from a study of blood T cell repertoires in COVID-19. The CDR3 loop spans 15 amino acids. J gave up 4 bases and V 1 base, and 6 bases lay outside the gene matches. Germline lookup yields CDR1 LGHNA and CDR2 YSLEER. Measured with immunoSEQ multiplex PCR; TCRdb has only the in-frame clones, and not every one. The data show roughly 100,000 clones, roughly 90% seen once. This TCR was recovered from a woman in her forties or fifties with COVID-19, enrolled during active disease. The source material was peripheral blood. The J gene is TRBJ1-2, the V gene TRBV4-3; 7 bases agree with TRBD1. The CDR3 nucleotides are TGCGCCAGCAGCCAAGCGTTGGGACAGAGCTATGGCTACACCTTC. Translating gives CASSQALGQSYGYTF.